This T cell receptor beta chain was recovered during a study of T cell responses to AZD1222 COVID-19 vaccine. Findings and caveats of the study: Donors were chiefly white British, with a greater number of females, and clonal diversity was perhaps underestimated.

Clones were sequenced by immunoSEQ multiplex PCR, and TCRdb holds only the in-frame ones, with some missing. Among 75,000 to 80,000 clones listed, approximately 80% were seen once. Germline CDR1 DFQATT, CDR2 SNEGSKA (reference sequence). The CDR3 loop spans 11 amino acids. The V end was cut by 5 bases, the J end by 7 bases, with 11 bases between. With regard to this clone: Antigen unknown.

The sequence came from an adult who received the MenACWY meningococcal vaccine as a control. This chain uses TRBV20-1 with TRBJ1-2; no clear D. Specimen: peripheral blood, collected 28 days after the second dose of the MenACWY control vaccine. The CDR3 is CSALGRSGYTF. The CDR3 DNA is TGCAGTGCTCTCGGACGATCTGGCTACACCTTC.